Each of the 28 T cell receptor beta chains below was sequenced from the same sample in a study of CD8 T cells in Susac syndrome (dated by TCRdb to between 2018 and 2021). Library construction relied on the immunoSEQ multiplex PCR assay. RNA was extracted with the RNeasy kit and 0.5 to 1 ug was reverse transcribed using random hexamers. TCRdb took the public reads, trimmed them with fastp at Q25, ran MiXCR for clone calling and kept in-frame beta chains. Each entry merges the rows of one CDR3 protein and shows their most common DNA and genes. The sample records 250,000 to 350,000 distinct CDR3 sequences, approximately 84% of which are singletons. 0.11% of the sample lies in the top ten. The sequencing input was CD8+ T cells from PBMCs. The receptors stem from a human donor with multiple sclerosis.

The chain links TRBV29-1 to TRBJ1-2; D unclear. CDR1 is SQVTM and CDR2 is ANQGSEA in the germline V gene. V shed 1 base and J shed 4 bases, with 16 bases lying between them. The CDR3 length is 15 residues. The CDR3 nucleotides read TGCAGCGTTGAAGCAACCTTAGACGGACTCTATGGCTACACCTTC. Its protein product is CSVEATLDGLYGYTF.

In this sample, this clonotype turned up a few times. V is TRBV27 and J is TRBJ1-5; 7 bases align to TRBD1. Per the germline V gene, CDR1 is MNHEY and CDR2 is SMNVEV (reference sequence). The CDR3 runs to 12 residues. The trim removed 8 bases at V and 4 bases at J, leaving 2 bases unmatched. The CDR3 protein is CASGTANQPQHF. The CDR3 bases are TGTGCCAGCGGGACAGCTAATCAGCCCCAGCATTTT.

This clonotype has a handful of counts. The genes are TRBV27 and TRBJ2-7, with 7 bases aligning to TRBD1. Germline lookup yields CDR1 MNHEY and CDR2 SMNVEV (reference sequence). CDR3 length: 11 residues. V dropped 7 bases and J dropped 6; count of bases not matched to a gene: 3. CDR3 residues: CASTRGTEQYF. The CDR3 nucleotides are TGTGCCAGCACCAGGGGGACCGAGCAGTACTTC.

The rearrangement links TRBV5-5 to TRBJ1-1; perhaps TRBD1 as D (5 bases). The V end lost 2 bases, the J end lost 7 bases, and 15 bases lay between the germline ends. CDR3 length: 14 residues. Germline CDR1 and CDR2: SGHKS and YYEKEE (reference sequence). The CDR3 region is CASSFGRDRDEAFF. CDR3 nucleotide sequence: TGTGCCAGCAGCTTTGGCCGGGACCGTGATGAAGCTTTCTTT. Based on the CDR3 plus reference TRBV5-5 and TRBJ1-1, the full variable domain is DAGVTQSPTHLIKTRGQQVTLRCSPISGHKSVSWYQQVLGQGPQFIFQYYEKEERGRGNFPDRFSARQFPNYSSELNVNALLLGDSALYLCASSFGRDRDEAFFGQGTRLTVV.

This CDR3 reads CASSRTSPDNEQFF. The CDR3 bases are TGTGCCAGCTCCCGGACTAGCCCGGACAATGAGCAGTTCTTC. V usage is TRBV9 and J usage is TRBJ2-1, with 8 positions matching TRBD2. Germline CDR1 is SGDLS and CDR2 is YYNGEE. Trimming took 7 bases from V and 5 from J; bases not matched to a gene: 8. This CDR3 is 14 amino acids long.

This chain connects TRBV2 to TRBJ2-5, with D hard to call. V dropped 4 bases and J dropped 5 bases, with 11 bases sitting between them. The CDR3 runs to 13 residues. Per the germline V gene, CDR1 is SNHLY and CDR2 is FYNNEI. CDR3 sequence: CASSVEGRETQYF. The CDR3 DNA reads TGTGCCAGCAGTGTCGAAGGCAGGGAGACCCAGTACTTC.

The chain is built from TRBV7-9 and TRBJ2-5; the D gene is possibly TRBD1 (6 bases). Per the germline V gene, CDR1 is SEHNR and CDR2 is FQNEAQ (reference sequence). V lost 5 bases to trimming and J lost 5 bases, with 12 bases between them. CDR3 length: 13 amino acids. The DNA of the CDR3 is TGTGCCAGCAGCCTCCGGGACACTGAGACCCAGTACTTC. Translation gives CASSLRDTETQYF.

The V call is TRBV7-2, the J call TRBJ2-5; no clear D. Germline CDR1 SGHTA, CDR2 FQGNSA. CDR3 length: 14 residues. With 2 bases removed from V and 4 bases from J, the gap between germline ends came to 11 bases. The CDR3 sequence: CASSLFASRETQYF. CDR3 sequence (DNA): TGTGCCAGCAGCTTATTCGCTAGTCGAGAGACCCAGTACTTC.

The chain joins TRBV9 to TRBJ2-1; 8 bases line up with TRBD2. V was clipped by 1 base and J by 0 bases; unmatched bases: 6. Germline CDR1 SGDLS, CDR2 YYNGEE. The CDR3 has 17 amino acids. The CDR3 region has the DNA TGTGCCAGCAGCGTACCCGCGAGCGGGAGCTCCTACAATGAGCAGTTCTTC. It yields the protein CASSVPASGSSYNEQFF.

V gene TRBV3-1 combines with J gene TRBJ2-7, with D possibly TRBD1 on 6 matching bases. Germline CDR1 is LGHDT and CDR2 is YNNKEL (reference sequence). Trimming removed 0 bases from V and 4 bases from J, with 19 bases in between. The CDR3 extends over 17 amino acids. CDR3 DNA sequence: TGTGCCAGCAGCCAAGATCACGAGGGGGTTTCTTCATACGAGCAGTACTTC. Its protein product is CASSQDHEGVSSYEQYF.

The sample holds many counts of this clonotype. One end of the junction varies from germline; a read error may be responsible. The J gene is TRBJ2-4, the V gene TRBV27, with no clear D. Germline loops: CDR1 MNHEY, CDR2 SMNVEV (reference sequence). The CDR3 has 13 amino acids. The CDR3 protein is CASSSQPKNIQYF. The CDR3, as DNA: TGTGCCAGCAGTTCCCAGCCCAAGAACATTCAGTACTTC.

This rearrangement joins TRBV29-1 to TRBJ2-1; the D is unclear. This CDR3 has 12 residues. V lost 0 bases and J 7 bases, leaving 7 bases between the germline ends. Germline V gene lookup returns CDR1 SQVTM and CDR2 ANQGSEA. The CDR3 nucleotides are TGCAGCGTTGAAGATCTGGCGAATGAGCAGTTCTTC. Amino acid sequence: CSVEDLANEQFF.

In regard to this clonotype: At one boundary the junction diverges from the germline segment, which might be a read error. The rearrangement links TRBV3-1 to TRBJ2-1, with D uncertain. Per germline, CDR1 LGHDT and CDR2 YNNKEL (reference sequence). The CDR3 length is 11 residues. This CDR3 is CASRQAMEQFF. In DNA, the CDR3 is TGTGCCAGCAGGCAAGCAATGGAGCAGTTCTTC.

The chain couples TRBV6-5 to TRBJ2-7, with D perhaps matching TRBD1 (6 bases). CDR3 length: 14 amino acids. Trimming pared 6 bases from V and 3 bases from J, leaving 15 bases between. Germline loops: CDR1 MNHEY, CDR2 SVGAGI. This chain's CDR3 is CASSPRQDLYEQYF. In nucleotides, the CDR3 is TGTGCCAGCAGCCCCAGACAGGACCTCTACGAGCAGTACTTC.

The chain has TRBV7-9 and TRBJ2-1; D gene ambiguous. V was pared by 5 bases and J by 6 bases, with 11 bases between. CDR1 SEHNR and CDR2 FQNEAQ come from the germline V gene (reference sequence). The CDR3 is 13 amino acids. DNA of the CDR3: TGTGCCAGCAGCCCTCGGTGGCTCAATGAGCAGTTCTTC. Encoded protein: CASSPRWLNEQFF.

The rearrangement joins TRBV6-1 to TRBJ2-3; 8 bases agree with TRBD2. CDR1 and CDR2 from the germline V gene are MNHNS and SASEGT. This CDR3 spans 17 amino acids. Losses at the gene ends were 8 bases for V and 0 bases for J; bases not matched to a gene: 13. The DNA for the CDR3 is TGTGCCAGCTTCACGCACATTAGCGGGACTAGCACAGATACGCAGTATTTT. Protein product: CASFTHISGTSTDTQYF.

J is TRBJ1-2 and V is TRBV29-1; D is possibly TRBD1 (6 bases). Trimming left V 2 bases short and J 7 bases short, with 8 bases between. The CDR3 length is 11 residues. Germline loops: CDR1 SQVTM, CDR2 ANQGSEA. The CDR3 spells CSVEHRVGYTF. The CDR3 DNA reads TGCAGCGTTGAACACAGGGTTGGCTACACCTTC.

CDR3 in amino acids: CASSTVRDEQFF. The DNA for the CDR3 is TGTGCCAGCAGTACGGTAAGGGATGAGCAGTTCTTC. V is TRBV27 and J is TRBJ2-1; D remains ambiguous. Germline CDR1 MNHEY, CDR2 SMNVEV (reference sequence). The CDR3 loop spans 12 amino acids. Between the trimmed V and J ends, which lost 5 bases and 8 bases, there was a span of 10 bases.

This clonotype has only one observation. CDR3 protein: CAWGESEAFF. CDR3 bases: TGTGCCTGGGGCGAATCTGAAGCTTTCTTT. V is TRBV30 and J is TRBJ1-1; D remains ambiguous. This CDR3 has 10 residues. Trimming removed 5 bases from V and 6 bases from J, with 7 bases in between. Germline values: CDR1 GTSNPN, CDR2 SVGIG (reference sequence).

The chain recombines TRBV11-2 with TRBJ2-3, with 12 positions matching TRBD2. Trimming took 4 bases from V and 2 from J; bases not matched to a gene: 19. The germline gives CDR1 SGHAT, CDR2 FQNNGV. The CDR3 sequence is 21 residues long. In nucleotides, the CDR3 is TGTGCCAGCAGCTCGACAGGGGAGGAGACTAGCGGGAGTCCTGACACAGATACGCAGTATTTT. This translates into CASSSTGEETSGSPDTDTQYF.

This sequence joins TRBV19 and TRBJ2-2; 9 nucleotides line up with TRBD1. The germline gives CDR1 LNHDA, CDR2 SQIVND (reference sequence). V was pared by 11 bases and J by 7 bases, with 11 bases of the junction left unmatched. This CDR3 has 14 amino acids. The CDR3 DNA follows: TGTGCCTCAAGGACAGGGGCCTACATCGGGGAGCTGTTTTTT. It yields the protein CASRTGAYIGELFF.

V and J are TRBV13 and TRBJ2-7; maybe TRBD2 (6 bases). The ends were cut back, 5 bases at V and 2 bases at J, with 13 bases in the middle. CDR1 and CDR2 (germline): PRHDT, FYEKMQ (reference sequence). This CDR3 contains 14 residues. The CDR3 coding sequence is TGTGCCAGCAGCCCCCCCACGGGGGCCTACGAGCAGTACTTC. Translation gives CASSPPTGAYEQYF.

The chain joins TRBV4-1 to TRBJ2-7; a possible D gene is TRBD1 (6 bases). The CDR3 spans 13 residues. V was cut by 11 bases and J by 6 bases, with 20 bases left in between. The V gene's germline CDR1 is MGHRA and CDR2 YSYEKL. The CDR3 loop is CAPRTVSRGEQYF. Written as DNA, the CDR3 is TGCGCCCCCCGGACAGTGTCTCGTGGCGAGCAGTACTTC.

The rearrangement uses TRBV5-6 and TRBJ2-7; a weak D match, TRBD2 (6 bases). Looked up from germline, CDR1 is SGHDT and CDR2 is YYEEEE. The CDR3 covers 13 residues. Trimming took 4 bases from V and 6 from J, leaving 14 bases between them. The CDR3 sequence: CASSRDSSGEQYF. The CDR3 region has the DNA TGTGCCAGCAGCCGGGACTCGTCGGGCGAGCAGTACTTC.

The rearrangement joins TRBV24-1 to TRBJ2-1; D may be TRBD1 (6 bases). Germline lookup yields CDR1 KGHDR and CDR2 SFDVKD. The CDR3 loop spans 17 amino acids. The ends were cut back, 5 bases at V and 8 bases at J, with 24 bases in the middle. CDR3 loop: CATSASFGGTRSHEQFF. The DNA for the CDR3 is TGTGCCACCAGTGCTTCCTTTGGTGGGACAAGATCCCATGAGCAGTTCTTC.

The chain couples TRBV19 to TRBJ2-1; 11 bases line up with TRBD2. In germline, CDR1 is LNHDA, CDR2 SQIVND (reference sequence). The CDR3 loop spans 20 amino acids. With V trimmed by 4 bases and J by 0 bases, 14 bases remained unmatched. The CDR3 sequence: CASSTDGLAGTISSYNEQFF. Here the CDR3 DNA reads TGTGCCAGTAGTACCGATGGACTAGCGGGCACGATCAGCTCCTACAATGAGCAGTTCTTC.

The chain employs TRBV20-1 and TRBJ2-1; D may be TRBD2 (5 bases). Germline V lookup: CDR1 DFQATT, CDR2 SNEGSKA (reference sequence). The CDR3 loop spans 15 amino acids. Trimming stripped 0 bases from V and 0 bases from J, with 9 bases between. CDR3 nucleotide sequence: TGCAGTGCTAGAGACCTAGCAAGCTCCTACAATGAGCAGTTCTTC. Residues: CSARDLASSYNEQFF.

The rearrangement links TRBV27 to TRBJ2-7; D may be TRBD1 or TRBD2 (7 bases each). Per germline, CDR1 MNHEY and CDR2 SMNVEV (reference sequence). This CDR3 spans 14 amino acids. Deletions cut 4 bases from V and 3 bases from J, with 13 bases between. CDR3 sequence: CASSWQGGGYEQYF. In DNA, the CDR3 is TGTGCCAGCAGTTGGCAGGGGGGGGGCTACGAGCAGTACTTC.